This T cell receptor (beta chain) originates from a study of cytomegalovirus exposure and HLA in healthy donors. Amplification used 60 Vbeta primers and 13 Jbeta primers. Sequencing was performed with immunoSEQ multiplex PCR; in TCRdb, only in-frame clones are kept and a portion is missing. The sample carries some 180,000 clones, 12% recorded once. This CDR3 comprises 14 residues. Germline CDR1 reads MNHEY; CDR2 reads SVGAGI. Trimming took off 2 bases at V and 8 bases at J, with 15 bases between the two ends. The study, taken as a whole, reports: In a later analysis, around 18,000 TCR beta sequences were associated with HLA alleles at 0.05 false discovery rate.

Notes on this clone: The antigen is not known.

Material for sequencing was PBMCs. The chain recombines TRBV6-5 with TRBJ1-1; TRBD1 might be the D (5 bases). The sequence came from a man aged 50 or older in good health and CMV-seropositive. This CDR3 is CASSYAAAGREAFF. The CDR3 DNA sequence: TGTGCCAGCAGTTACGCGGCTGCAGGGCGGGAAGCTTTCTTT.